The 8 T cell receptor beta chains below all came from one sample that was sequenced in a study of blood T cell repertoires in COVID-19. The method was immunoSEQ multiplex PCR; TCRdb's version includes in-frame clones alone and lacks a portion of them. This sample has some 200,000 clones, with 85% to 90% found just once. Sequenced: peripheral blood. The origin of the receptors is an older man with acute or convalescent COVID-19.

CDR3 sequence reads: CASSSSGYSYNEQFF. In DNA, the CDR3 is TGTGCCAGTAGTTCAAGCGGGTACTCCTACAATGAGCAGTTCTTC. The rearrangement uses TRBV19 and TRBJ2-1; possible D gene TRBD2, 6 bases. This CDR3 has 15 amino acids. The V end lost 5 bases, the J end lost 0 bases, and 11 bases lay between the germline ends. Germline CDR1 LNHDA, CDR2 SQIVND (reference sequence).

The chain couples TRBV2 to TRBJ2-1, with 8 bases that match TRBD2. The CDR3 is made up of 15 amino acids. Germline V gene data show CDR1 as SNHLY and CDR2 as FYNNEI. J gave up 6 bases and V 6 bases, and 10 bases lay outside the gene matches. As DNA, the CDR3 is TGTGCCAGCAGCCCCGGGACTAGTAGCTCCAATGAGCAGTTCTTC. It translates to CASSPGTSSSNEQFF. Variable domain in full (rest from reference TRBV2 and TRBJ2-1): EPEVTQTPSHQVTQMGQEVILRCVPISNHLYFYWYRQILGQKVEFLVSFYNNEISEKSEIFDDQFSVERPDGSNFTLKIRSTKLEDSAMYFCASSPGTSSSNEQFFGPGTRLTVL.

The genes are TRBV15 and TRBJ2-7; the match to TRBD1 covers 9 bases. There are 16 residues in the CDR3. Losses at the gene ends were 1 base for V and 2 bases for J; bases not matched to a gene: 6. Germline V CDR1 and CDR2: LNHNV, YYDKDF (reference sequence). The CDR3: CATSRAVGQGTYEQYF. The CDR3 coding sequence is TGTGCCACCAGCAGAGCGGTGGGACAGGGAACCTACGAGCAGTACTTC.

The rearrangement links TRBV18 to TRBJ1-6; 8 bases line up with TRBD1. There are 15 residues in the CDR3. CDR1 and CDR2 (germline): KGHSH, LQKENI. After removal of 4 bases from V and 8 bases from J, the junction contained 7 bases not matched to a gene. This CDR3 is CASSRDRGSDSPLHF. Written as DNA, the CDR3 is TGTGCCAGCTCACGCGACAGGGGTAGCGATTCACCCCTCCACTTT.

This clone has just one count. The chain uses TRBV28 and TRBJ2-1; TRBD2 aligns across 7 bases. Unmatched junction bases numbered 6, after V lost 6 bases and J lost 4 bases. The germline V gene has CDR1 MDHEN and CDR2 SYDVKM. The CDR3 is 14 amino acids. The CDR3 DNA is TGTGCCAGCAGCACCGGGACTACTTACAATGAGCAGTTCTTC. It encodes CASSTGTTYNEQFF.

The chain couples TRBV6-5 to TRBJ2-5; D remains unclear. V gave up 0 bases and J gave up 5 bases, with 13 bases separating them. The CDR3 consists of 15 residues. The V gene's germline CDR1 is MNHEY and CDR2 SVGAGI. The CDR3 DNA follows: TGTGCCAGCAGTTACTCGATACAACAGTCGGAGACCCAGTACTTC. Translated: CASSYSIQQSETQYF.

The chain uses TRBV5-1 and TRBJ1-2, with TRBD1 matching over 8 bases. The CDR3 runs to 13 residues. Trimming took 5 bases from V and 4 from J; bases not matched to a gene: 4. Germline V gene data show CDR1 as SGHRS and CDR2 as YFSETQ. The CDR3 region is CASRPTGGYGYTF. The CDR3 DNA reads TGCGCCAGCAGACCTACAGGGGGCTATGGCTACACCTTC.

The genes are TRBV18 and TRBJ1-1; the D gene is possibly TRBD1 (6 bases). The germline V gene has CDR1 KGHSH and CDR2 LQKENI. The V and J ends lost 4 bases and 7 bases respectively, with 13 bases between them. The CDR3 has 13 amino acids. CDR3: CASSRYRESEAFF. The CDR3 bases are TGTGCCAGCTCACGATACAGGGAGAGTGAAGCTTTCTTT.